Listed here are 17 T cell receptor beta chains from one sample, sequenced in a study of blood T cell repertoires in COVID-19. Clones were read by immunoSEQ multiplex PCR, and TCRdb kept only the in-frame ones, dropping some. Of tens of thousands of clones listed, over 80% were seen once; the top ten hold 3.5%. The sequenced material came from peripheral blood. These receptors all come from a woman aged 80 or older with acute or convalescent COVID-19.

There are a few counts of this clone. This chain connects TRBV28 to TRBJ2-4; a possible D gene is TRBD1 (6 bases). V was clipped by 7 bases and J by 7 bases, with 11 bases between them. Germline CDR1 MDHEN, CDR2 SYDVKM. This CDR3 comprises 12 residues. The CDR3 sequence is CASTGDVNIQYF. CDR3 sequence (DNA): TGTGCCAGCACAGGGGACGTGAACATTCAGTACTTC.

The chain employs TRBV5-1 and TRBJ2-1; 13 nucleotides align to TRBD2. The CDR3 consists of 17 residues. The germline V gene encodes CDR1 SGHRS and CDR2 YFSETQ. The ends lost 4 bases at V and 4 bases at J; junction bases unmatched: 8. The CDR3 sequence: CASSPYGLAGVYNEQFF. CDR3 sequence (DNA): TGCGCCAGCAGCCCCTACGGACTAGCGGGAGTATACAATGAGCAGTTCTTC.

This clone is a singleton in its sample. This chain joins TRBV10-2 and TRBJ1-4; D is undetermined. The germline V and J ends were trimmed by 0 bases and 13 bases, with 9 bases remaining between them. The CDR3 is 12 amino acids. Germline V CDR1 and CDR2: WSHSY, SAAADI. The CDR3, as DNA: TGCGCCAGCAGTGAGTCGTGGGGAGGACTGTTTTTT. Amino acids: CASSESWGGLFF.

V and J are TRBV7-8 and TRBJ1-2; D is uncertain. The CDR3 runs 15 residues. From germline, CDR1 is SGHVS and CDR2 FQNEAQ. V lost 0 bases and J 4 bases, leaving 12 bases between the germline ends. The CDR3, as DNA: TGTGCCAGCAGCTTAGCTCGGAGCAGTCTCTATGGCTACACCTTC. Its translation: CASSLARSSLYGYTF.

J is TRBJ2-5 and V is TRBV4-2; possibly TRBD1 for D (5 bases). This CDR3 region has 15 residues. V was cut by 0 bases and J by 5 bases, with 13 bases left in between. CDR1 and CDR2 from the germline V gene are LGHNA and YNFKEQ. This CDR3 reads CASSQERGLVETQYF. CDR3 bases: TGTGCCAGCAGCCAAGAAAGGGGCCTAGTCGAGACCCAGTACTTC.

This clone was found once. The chain links TRBV29-1 to TRBJ2-2, with 7 bases matching TRBD1. Losses at the gene ends were 3 bases for V and 3 bases for J; bases not matched to a gene: 4. CDR1 and CDR2 from the germline V gene are SQVTM and ANQGSEA. The CDR3 has 14 amino acids. The CDR3 sequence is CSVDVGGDTGELFF. The CDR3 DNA follows: TGCAGCGTTGATGTAGGGGGCGACACCGGGGAGCTGTTTTTT.

The chain employs TRBV13 and TRBJ1-2, with 7 bases identical to TRBD1. The germline V gene encodes CDR1 PRHDT and CDR2 FYEKMQ (reference sequence). CDR3 length equals 13 residues. With 5 bases clipped from V and 3 bases from J, the junction kept 3 bases outside the gene matches. DNA of the CDR3: TGTGCCAGCAGCCTAACAGGGGACTATGGCTACACCTTC. Residues: CASSLTGDYGYTF.

This sequence joins TRBV19 and TRBJ2-2, with 9 bases fitting TRBD1. The CDR3 is 15 residues long. Trimming at V came to 4 bases and at J to 5 bases, leaving 5 bases not matched to a gene. The V gene's germline CDR1 is LNHDA and CDR2 SQIVND (reference sequence). This CDR3 is CASSTQGARTGELFF. As DNA, the CDR3 is TGTGCCAGTAGTACACAGGGGGCGAGGACCGGGGAGCTGTTTTTT.

The rearrangement joins TRBV28 to TRBJ1-5; the match to TRBD1 covers 7 bases. Germline assignment: CDR1 MDHEN and CDR2 SYDVKM. CDR3 length: 17 residues. With 3 bases clipped from V and 0 bases from J, the junction kept 8 bases outside the gene matches. The chain's CDR3 is CASSFGQGGYSNQPQHF. In nucleotides, the CDR3 is TGTGCCAGCAGTTTTGGGCAGGGGGGATATAGCAATCAGCCCCAGCATTTT. The whole variable domain, filled in from reference TRBV28 and TRBJ1-5, reads DVKVTQSSRYLVKRTGEKVFLECVQDMDHENMFWYRQDPGLGLRLIYFSYDVKMKEKGDIPEGYSVSREKKERFSLILESASTNQTSMYLCASSFGQGGYSNQPQHFGDGTRLSIL.

The chain has TRBV18 and TRBJ2-7, with D perhaps TRBD2 (5 bases). This CDR3 is built from 13 residues. Germline values: CDR1 KGHSH, CDR2 LQKENI. V lost 6 bases and J 2 bases, leaving 11 bases between the germline ends. DNA for the CDR3: TGTGCCAGCTCCCCGCGAGGGACCTACGAGCAGTACTTC. Translating it yields CASSPRGTYEQYF.

This clone was counted between two and nine times. The chain is built from TRBV4-3 and TRBJ1-3; a weak D match, TRBD1 (6 bases). The CDR3 is 15 amino acids. In germline, CDR1 is LGHNA, CDR2 YSLEER. The V gene lost 8 bases and the J gene lost 4 bases, with 18 bases spanning the gap. In DNA form, the CDR3 reads TGCGCCAGCGGAATGGGGGGGGCGGAAGGAAACACCATATATTTT. It yields the protein CASGMGGAEGNTIYF.

This clone appeared once. The chain carries TRBV10-1 and TRBJ1-4; D is perhaps TRBD1 (5 bases). V was trimmed by 8 bases and J by 3 bases, leaving 19 bases between them. Per the germline V gene, CDR1 is WNHNN and CDR2 is SYGVQD (reference sequence). The CDR3 extends over 16 amino acids. Here the CDR3 reads CASPAGWDCSNEKLFF. As DNA, the CDR3 is TGCGCCAGCCCTGCGGGTTGGGACTGCTCTAATGAAAAACTGTTTTTT.

This clone has a single count. V and J are TRBV5-1 and TRBJ2-7; no definite D call. The CDR3 loop spans 13 amino acids. Germline CDR1 SGHRS, CDR2 YFSETQ. V was trimmed by 0 bases and J by 0 bases, leaving 4 bases between them. The DNA of the CDR3 is TGCGCCAGCAGCTTGGCGGGCTCCTACGAGCAGTACTTC. This translates into CASSLAGSYEQYF.

The chain is built from TRBV7-3 and TRBJ2-2, with D possibly being TRBD2 (7 bases). Between the trimmed V and J ends, which lost 0 bases and 3 bases, there was a span of 11 bases. This CDR3 spans 16 amino acids. CDR1 and CDR2 (germline): SGHTA, FQGTGA. Here the CDR3 DNA reads TGTGCCAGCAGCTTAACGGGGGGGCTATACACCGGGGAGCTGTTTTTT. Its protein is CASSLTGGLYTGELFF.

This chain's CDR3 is CASSPTEYNEKLFF. As DNA, the CDR3 is TGTGCCAGCAGCCCGACAGAGTATAATGAAAAACTGTTTTTT. The chain links TRBV7-9 to TRBJ1-4; perhaps TRBD1 as D (5 bases). There are 14 residues in the CDR3. The ends were cut back, 5 bases at V and 4 bases at J, with 11 bases in the middle. Germline V CDR1 and CDR2: SEHNR, FQNEAQ (reference sequence).

This chain connects TRBV4-1 to TRBJ1-4; a possible D gene is TRBD1 (6 bases). Trimming removed 0 bases from V and 8 bases from J, with 13 bases in between. Germline lookup yields CDR1 MGHRA and CDR2 YSYEKL. The CDR3 sequence is 15 residues long. CDR3 protein: CASSQEGSRGEKLFF. The CDR3 region has the DNA TGCGCCAGCAGCCAAGAGGGGAGTAGGGGGGAAAAACTGTTTTTT.

The chain joins TRBV9 to TRBJ2-7, with a tentative D call TRBD1 (5 bases). The CDR3 has 14 amino acids. The V gene's germline CDR1 is SGDLS and CDR2 YYNGEE. Trimming cost V 0 bases and J 1 base, with 8 bases left between them. The chain's CDR3 is CASSVDQGSYEQYF. The CDR3 DNA follows: TGTGCCAGCAGCGTAGATCAGGGATCCTACGAGCAGTACTTC. The whole variable domain, filled in from reference TRBV9 and TRBJ2-7, reads DSGVTQTPKHLITATGQRVTLRCSPRSGDLSVYWYQQSLDQGLQFLIQYYNGEERAKGNILERFSAQQFPDLHSELNLSSLELGDSALYFCASSVDQGSYEQYFGPGTRLTVT.